The next 2 T cell receptor beta chains were all read from a single sample in a study of OX40 agonist ivuxolimab in advanced cancers. Method: immunoSEQ multiplex PCR; TCRdb's copy keeps in-frame clones and lacks some. Of more than 70,000 clones in the sample, around 82% were seen once. Sample: CD4+ or CD8+ T cells sorted from blood, taken in a trial of the OX40 agonist ivuxolimab. These receptors came from an adult with an advanced solid tumor such as melanoma, head and neck, liver or kidney cancer.

This chain connects TRBV5-1 to TRBJ2-1; maybe TRBD1 (6 bases). V was pared by 7 bases and J by 2 bases, with 13 bases between. The CDR3 is made up of 14 amino acids. Per the germline V gene, CDR1 is SGHRS and CDR2 is YFSETQ. In DNA, the CDR3 is TGCGCCAGCGAGGACAGCGGAGCCTACAATGAGCAGTTCTTC. Residues: CASEDSGAYNEQFF.

CDR3 loop: CASSQEVVAGGRNEQFF. The DNA for the CDR3 is TGTGCCAGCAGCCAGGAGGTGGTAGCGGGGGGGCGCAATGAGCAGTTCTTC. The chain joins TRBV4-2 to TRBJ2-1, with 11 positions matching TRBD2. Germline lookup yields CDR1 LGHNA and CDR2 YNFKEQ. J lost 6 bases, V lost 3 bases, and 10 bases had no gene match. The CDR3 runs 17 residues.